This TCR beta chain was obtained from a study of memory CD4+ T cells and cytomegalovirus serostatus. Only in-frame clones appear in the TCRdb table, and some are missing; sequencing was by immunoSEQ multiplex PCR. Among under 55,000 clones listed, 60% to 80% were seen once. CDR3 length: 17 residues. Germline lookup yields CDR1 GTSNPN and CDR2 SVGIG (reference sequence). With 1 base clipped from V and 0 bases from J, the junction kept 6 bases outside the gene matches. This clone was counted a single time. The sort gate was single viable CD3+CD4+CD8-CD45RO+ cells for memory CD4+ T cells. Serostatus was set by detecting CMV pp150, pp28, p38, p52 IgG.

The specimen was memory CD4+ T cells from blood. This clonotype was obtained from an adult in good health and CMV-seronegative. The V call is TRBV30, the J call TRBJ2-4; 10 nucleotides align to TRBD1. CDR3 DNA sequence: TGTGCCTGGAGTGCGGGACAGGGGCTTCTAGCCAAAAACATTCAGTACTTC. This codes for CAWSAGQGLLAKNIQYF.